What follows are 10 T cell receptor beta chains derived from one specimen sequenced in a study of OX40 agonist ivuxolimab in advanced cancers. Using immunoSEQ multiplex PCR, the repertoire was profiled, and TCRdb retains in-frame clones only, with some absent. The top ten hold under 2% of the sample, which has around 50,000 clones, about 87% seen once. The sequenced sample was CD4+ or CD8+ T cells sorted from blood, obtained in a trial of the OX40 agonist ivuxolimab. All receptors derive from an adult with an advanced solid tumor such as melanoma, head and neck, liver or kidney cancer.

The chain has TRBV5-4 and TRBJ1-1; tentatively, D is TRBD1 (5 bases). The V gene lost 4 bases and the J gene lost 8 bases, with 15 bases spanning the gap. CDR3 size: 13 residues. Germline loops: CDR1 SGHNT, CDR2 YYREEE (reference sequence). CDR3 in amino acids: CASSVGAEGEAFF. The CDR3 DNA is TGTGCCAGCAGCGTAGGGGCAGAGGGGGAAGCTTTCTTT.

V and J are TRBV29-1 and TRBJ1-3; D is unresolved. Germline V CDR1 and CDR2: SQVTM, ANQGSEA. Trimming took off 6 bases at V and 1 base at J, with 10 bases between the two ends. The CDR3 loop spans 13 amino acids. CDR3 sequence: CSVETSSGNTIYF. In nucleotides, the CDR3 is TGCAGCGTCGAGACATCTTCTGGAAACACCATATATTTT.

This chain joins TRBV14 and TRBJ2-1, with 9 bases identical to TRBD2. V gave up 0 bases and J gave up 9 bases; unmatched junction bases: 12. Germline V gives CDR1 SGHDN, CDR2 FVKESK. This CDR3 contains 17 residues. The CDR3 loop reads CASSQEVWPSGIGEQFF. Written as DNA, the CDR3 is TGTGCCAGCAGCCAAGAAGTTTGGCCTAGCGGGATTGGTGAGCAGTTCTTC.

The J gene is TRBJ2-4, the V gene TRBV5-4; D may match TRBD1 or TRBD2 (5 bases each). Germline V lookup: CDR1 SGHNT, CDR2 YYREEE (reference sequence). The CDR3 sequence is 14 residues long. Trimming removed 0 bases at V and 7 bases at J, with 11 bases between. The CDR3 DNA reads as TGTGCCAGCAGCTTGGCTCCAGAGGGGAACATTCAGTACTTC. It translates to CASSLAPEGNIQYF.

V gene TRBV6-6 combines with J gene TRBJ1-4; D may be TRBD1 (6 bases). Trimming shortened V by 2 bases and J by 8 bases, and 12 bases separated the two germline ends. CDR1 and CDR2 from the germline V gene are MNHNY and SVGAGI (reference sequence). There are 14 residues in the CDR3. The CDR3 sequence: CASSYVGAREKLFF. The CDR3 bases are TGTGCCAGCAGTTACGTGGGGGCGAGGGAAAAACTGTTTTTT.

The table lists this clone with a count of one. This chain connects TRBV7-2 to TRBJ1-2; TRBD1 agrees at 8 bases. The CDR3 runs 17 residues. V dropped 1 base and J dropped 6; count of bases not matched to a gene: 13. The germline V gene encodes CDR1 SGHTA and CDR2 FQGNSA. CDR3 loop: CASSLGFFDRGLNGYTF. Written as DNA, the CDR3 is TGTGCCAGCAGCTTAGGGTTCTTTGACAGGGGTCTAAATGGCTACACCTTC.

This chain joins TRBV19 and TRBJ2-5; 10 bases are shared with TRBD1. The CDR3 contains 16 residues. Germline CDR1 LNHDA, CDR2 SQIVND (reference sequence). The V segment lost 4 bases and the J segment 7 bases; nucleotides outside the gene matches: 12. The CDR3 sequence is CASSTRQGADQRTQYF. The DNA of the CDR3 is TGTGCCAGTAGTACCCGACAGGGGGCTGACCAAAGGACCCAGTACTTC.

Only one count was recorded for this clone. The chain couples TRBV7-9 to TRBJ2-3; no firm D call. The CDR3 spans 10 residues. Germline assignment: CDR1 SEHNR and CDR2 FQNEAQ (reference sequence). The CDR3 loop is CAQSTDTQYF. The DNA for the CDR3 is TGTGCGCAAAGCACAGATACGCAGTATTTT. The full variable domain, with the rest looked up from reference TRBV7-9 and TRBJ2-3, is DTGVSQNPRHKITKRGQNVTFRCDPISEHNRLYWYRQTLGQGPEFLTYFQNEAQLEKSRLLSDRFSAERPKGSFSTLEIQRTEQGDSAMYLCAQSTDTQYFGPGTRLTVL.

The CDR3: CATSRDSGGFYEQYV. The CDR3 DNA is TGTGCCACCAGCAGAGATAGCGGGGGGTTCTACGAGCAGTACGTC. The chain recombines TRBV15 with TRBJ2-7, with 10 bases that match TRBD2. In germline, CDR1 is LNHNV, CDR2 YYDKDF (reference sequence). The V gene end was trimmed by 0 bases and the J gene end by 3 bases; junction bases not matched to a gene: 2. This CDR3 has 15 residues.

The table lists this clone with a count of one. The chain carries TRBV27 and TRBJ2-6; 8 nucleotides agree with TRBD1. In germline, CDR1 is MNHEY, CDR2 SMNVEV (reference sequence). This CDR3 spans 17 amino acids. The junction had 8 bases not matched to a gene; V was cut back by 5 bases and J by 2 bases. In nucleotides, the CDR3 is TGTGCCAGCAGTCCCCGGACAGGGTTTACTGGGGCCAACGTCCTGACTTTC. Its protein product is CASSPRTGFTGANVLTF.